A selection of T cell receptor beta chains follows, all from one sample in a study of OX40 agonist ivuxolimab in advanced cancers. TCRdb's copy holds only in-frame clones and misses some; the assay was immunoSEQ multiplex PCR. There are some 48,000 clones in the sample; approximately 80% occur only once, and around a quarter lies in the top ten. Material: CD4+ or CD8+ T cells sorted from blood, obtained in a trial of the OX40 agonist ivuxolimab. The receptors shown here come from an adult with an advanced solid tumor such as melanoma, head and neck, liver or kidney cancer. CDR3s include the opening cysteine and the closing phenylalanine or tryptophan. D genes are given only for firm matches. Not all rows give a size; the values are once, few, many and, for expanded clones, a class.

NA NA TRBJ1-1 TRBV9 CASSAYKEGLRTEAFF TGTGCCAGCAGCGCCTACAAGGAGGGGCTGCGCACTGAAGCTTTCTTT
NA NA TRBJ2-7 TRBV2 CASSEREGYEQYF TGTGCCAGCAGTGAACGGGAAGGGTACGAGCAGTACTTC
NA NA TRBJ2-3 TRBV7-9 CASSSLGFGDTQYF TGTGCCAGCAGCTCCCTTGGTTTTGGAGATACGCAGTATTTT
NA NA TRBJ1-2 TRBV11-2 CASSKPSLGAIHNYGYTF TGTGCCAGCAGCAAACCCTCACTGGGGGCAATACACAACTATGGCTACACCTTC
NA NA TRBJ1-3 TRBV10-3 CAISESKGGNTIYF TGTGCCATCAGTGAGTCGAAGGGGGGAAACACCATATATTTT
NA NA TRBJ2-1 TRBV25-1 CASTQGRGSYNEQFF TGTGCCAGCACCCAGGGGAGGGGGTCCTACAATGAGCAGTTCTTC
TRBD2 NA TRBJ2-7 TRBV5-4 CASSGSGLAAYEQYF TGTGCCAGCAGCGGGTCGGGACTAGCGGCCTACGAGCAGTACTTC
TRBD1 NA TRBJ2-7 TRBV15 CATSRDPDRAYEQYF TGTGCCACCAGCAGAGATCCGGACAGGGCCTACGAGCAGTACTTC
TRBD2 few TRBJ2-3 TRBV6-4 CASSPTPELAGDEDTQYF TGTGCCAGCAGTCCGACCCCCGAACTAGCGGGGGATGAGGATACGCAGTATTTT
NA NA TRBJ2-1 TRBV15 CATSRGLISYNEQFF TGTGCCACCAGCAGAGGACTAATCTCCTACAATGAGCAGTTCTTC
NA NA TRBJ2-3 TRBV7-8 CASTAGDSSLYF TGTGCCAGCACGGCCGGGGACTCCTCATTGTATTTT
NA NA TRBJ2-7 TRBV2 CASRAMDSYEQYF TGTGCCAGCAGGGCTATGGACTCCTACGAGCAGTACTTC
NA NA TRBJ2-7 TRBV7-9 CASSLAKNEQYF TGTGCCAGCAGCTTAGCAAAGAACGAGCAGTACTTC
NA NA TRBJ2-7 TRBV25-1 CASSEPKGGDEQYF TGTGCCAGCAGTGAACCCAAGGGGGGGGACGAGCAGTACTTC
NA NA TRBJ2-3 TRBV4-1 CASSQGIWADTQYF TGCGCCAGCAGCCAAGGGATATGGGCGGATACGCAGTATTTT
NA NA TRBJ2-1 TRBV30 CARTLGGDKSSYNEQFF TGTGCCCGAACCTTGGGGGGAGACAAGAGCTCCTACAATGAGCAGTTCTTC
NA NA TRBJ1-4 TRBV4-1 CASSPLPYENEKLFF TGCGCCAGCAGCCCCCTCCCGTACGAGAATGAAAAACTGTTTTTT
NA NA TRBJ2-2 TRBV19 CASSIGANELFF TGTGCCAGTAGTATAGGGGCCAACGAGCTGTTTTTT
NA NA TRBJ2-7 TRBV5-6 CASSLGVYPHEQYF TGTGCCAGCAGCTTAGGCGTTTACCCCCACGAGCAGTACTTC
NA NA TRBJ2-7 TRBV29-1 CSVFGPNYEQYF TGCAGCGTTTTCGGTCCCAACTACGAGCAGTACTTC
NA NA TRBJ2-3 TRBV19 CASSSPVPSTDTQYF TGTGCCAGTAGTAGTCCGGTTCCTAGCACAGATACGCAGTATTTT
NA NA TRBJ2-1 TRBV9 CASSPTRYPGPYNEQFF TGTGCCAGCAGCCCAACCCGATACCCCGGTCCCTACAATGAGCAGTTCTTC
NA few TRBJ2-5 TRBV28 CASSLKPSQTQYF TGTGCCAGCAGCCTCAAACCTTCACAGACCCAGTACTTC
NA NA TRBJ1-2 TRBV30 CAWSPGRGDGYTF TGTGCCTGGAGTCCTGGACGAGGCGATGGCTACACCTTC
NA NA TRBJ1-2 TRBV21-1 CASIGPRRHYGYTF TGTGCCAGCATAGGACCCCGAAGACATTATGGCTACACCTTC
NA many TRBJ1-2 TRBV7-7 CAVGRGAGYTF TGTGCCGTAGGCAGGGGAGCAGGCTACACCTTC
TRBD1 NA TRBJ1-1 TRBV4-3 CASSPTGPNTEAFF TGCGCCAGCAGCCCGACAGGGCCGAACACTGAAGCTTTCTTT
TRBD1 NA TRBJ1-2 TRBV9 CASSVTGGDYGYTF TGTGCCAGCAGCGTGACAGGGGGGGACTATGGCTACACCTTC
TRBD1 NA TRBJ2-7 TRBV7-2 CASSFLGQAAYEQYF TGTGCCAGCAGCTTCCTCGGACAGGCGGCCTACGAGCAGTACTTC
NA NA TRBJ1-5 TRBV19 CASSTTAGFHQPQHF TGTGCCAGTAGTACCACGGCCGGTTTTCATCAGCCCCAGCATTTT
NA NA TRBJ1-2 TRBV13 CASSLEEGDLDLYGYTF TGTGCCAGCAGCCTGGAGGAGGGGGACCTTGACCTTTATGGCTACACCTTC
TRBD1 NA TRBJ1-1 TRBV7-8 CASSLYRTGEDTEAFF TGTGCCAGCAGCTTATACAGGACAGGGGAGGACACTGAAGCTTTCTTT
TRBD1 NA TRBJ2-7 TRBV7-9 CASSPTLDRGLYEQYF TGTGCCAGCAGCCCAACCCTCGACAGGGGACTCTACGAGCAGTACTTC
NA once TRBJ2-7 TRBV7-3 CASSLSRYEQYF TGTGCCAGCAGCCTCTCACGCTACGAGCAGTACTTC
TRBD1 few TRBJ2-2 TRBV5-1 CASSLLYRGNTGELFF TGCGCCAGCAGCTTATTATACAGGGGCAACACCGGGGAGCTGTTTTTT
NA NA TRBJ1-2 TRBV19 CASSIGGAPGYTF TGTGCCAGTAGTATAGGGGGCGCGCCAGGCTACACCTTC
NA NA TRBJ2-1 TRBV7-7 CASSFSASSYNEQFF TGTGCCAGCAGCTTTTCAGCGAGCTCCTACAATGAGCAGTTCTTC
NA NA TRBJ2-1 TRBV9 CASSTQGTSSYNEQFF TGTGCCAGCAGCACGCAGGGGACTTCCTCCTACAATGAGCAGTTCTTC
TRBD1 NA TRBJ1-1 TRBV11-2 CASSLGQGMNTEAFF TGTGCCAGCAGCCTCGGACAGGGGATGAACACTGAAGCTTTCTTT
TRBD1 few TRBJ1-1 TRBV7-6 CASSYRDRSTEAFF TGTGCCAGCAGCTATCGGGACAGGAGCACTGAAGCTTTCTTT
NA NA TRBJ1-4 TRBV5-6 CASSLEGGRGEKLFF TGTGCCAGCAGCTTGGAAGGGGGAAGGGGTGAAAAACTGTTTTTT
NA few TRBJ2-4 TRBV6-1 CASSEWGSAAKNIQYF TGTGCCAGCAGTGAATGGGGAAGCGCGGCCAAAAACATTCAGTACTTC
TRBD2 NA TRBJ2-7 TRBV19 CASTPGGAHEQYF TGTGCCAGTACCCCCGGGGGGGCCCACGAGCAGTACTTC
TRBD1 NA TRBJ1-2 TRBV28 CATRYVGQRGNGYTF TGTGCCACCAGATACGTGGGACAGAGGGGGAATGGCTACACCTTC
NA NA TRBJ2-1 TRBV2 CASTIAAGYNEQFF TGTGCCAGCACCATAGCCGCAGGCTACAATGAGCAGTTCTTC
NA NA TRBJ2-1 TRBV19 CASSIDPHEQFF TGTGCCAGTAGTATAGACCCGCATGAGCAGTTCTTC
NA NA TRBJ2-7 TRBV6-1 CASSEPPPDSAYEQYF TGTGCCAGCAGTGAACCCCCCCCTGACAGCGCCTACGAGCAGTACTTC
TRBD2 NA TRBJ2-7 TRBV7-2 CASSLVTGGFYEQYF TGTGCCAGCAGCTTAGTTACGGGGGGGTTCTACGAGCAGTACTTC
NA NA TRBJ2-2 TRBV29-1 CSAPDGPGELFF TGCAGCGCCCCCGACGGCCCCGGGGAGCTGTTTTTT
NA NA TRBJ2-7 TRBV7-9 CASSPRGGFTYEQYF TGTGCCAGCAGCCCCCGTGGAGGGTTCACGTACGAGCAGTACTTC
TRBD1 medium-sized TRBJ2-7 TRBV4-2 CASSRIGGLVFGEQYF TGTGCCAGCAGCCGTATAGGGGGCCTAGTCTTCGGCGAGCAGTACTTC
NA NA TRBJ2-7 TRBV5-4 CASSSMGDRSSPYEQYF TGTGCCAGCAGCTCCATGGGGGATCGGTCCTCCCCCTACGAGCAGTACTTC
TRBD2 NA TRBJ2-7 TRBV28 CASTREEDYEQYF TGTGCCAGCACCCGGGAGGAGGACTACGAGCAGTACTTC
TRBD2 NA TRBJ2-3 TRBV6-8 CASTQPLLLAEGSRRDTQYF TGTGCCAGCACTCAACCCCTCCTACTAGCGGAGGGAAGTAGGAGAGATACGCAGTATTTT
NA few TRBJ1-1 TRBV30 CAFSPNTEAFF TGTGCCTTTTCACCGAACACTGAAGCTTTCTTT